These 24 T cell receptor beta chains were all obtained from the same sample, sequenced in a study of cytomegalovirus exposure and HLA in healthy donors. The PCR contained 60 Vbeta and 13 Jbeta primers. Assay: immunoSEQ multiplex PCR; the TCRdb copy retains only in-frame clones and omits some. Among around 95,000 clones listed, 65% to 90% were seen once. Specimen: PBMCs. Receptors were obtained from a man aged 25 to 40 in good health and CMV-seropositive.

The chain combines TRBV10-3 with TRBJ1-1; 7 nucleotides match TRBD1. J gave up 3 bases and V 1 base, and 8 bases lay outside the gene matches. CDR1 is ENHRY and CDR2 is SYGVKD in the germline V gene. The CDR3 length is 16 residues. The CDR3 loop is CAISEFPGGSDTEAFF. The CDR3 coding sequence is TGTGCCATCAGTGAGTTTCCAGGGGGATCGGACACTGAAGCTTTCTTT.

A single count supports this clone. In DNA, the CDR3 is TGTGCCAGCAGCTTAAGGCCCCGATTAGCGGGAGAACGGGAGACCCAGTACTTC. Amino acid sequence: CASSLRPRLAGERETQYF. V and J are TRBV7-9 and TRBJ2-5; TRBD2 matches at 9 bases. Looked up from germline, CDR1 is SEHNR and CDR2 is FQNEAQ (reference sequence). The junction had 15 bases not matched to a gene; V was cut back by 2 bases and J by 5 bases. The CDR3 is made up of 18 amino acids.

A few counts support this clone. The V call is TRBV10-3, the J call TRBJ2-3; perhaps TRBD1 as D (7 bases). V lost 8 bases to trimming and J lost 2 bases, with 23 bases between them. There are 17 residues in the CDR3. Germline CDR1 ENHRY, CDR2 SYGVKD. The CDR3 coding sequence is TGTGCCATCTCCGACAGGGTACGGGAGTCCGCCACAGATACGCAGTATTTT. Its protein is CAISDRVRESATDTQYF.

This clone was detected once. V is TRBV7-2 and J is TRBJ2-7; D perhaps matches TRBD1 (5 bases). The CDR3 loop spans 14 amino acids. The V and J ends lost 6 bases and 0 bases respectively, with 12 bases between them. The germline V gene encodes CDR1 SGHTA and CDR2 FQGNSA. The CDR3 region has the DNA TGTGCCAGCAGATTAACAGGACCCTCCTACGAGCAGTACTTC. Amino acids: CASRLTGPSYEQYF. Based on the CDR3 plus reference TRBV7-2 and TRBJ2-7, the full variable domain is GAGVSQSPSNKVTEKGKDVELRCDPISGHTALYWYRQSLGQGLEFLIYFQGNSAPDKSGLPSDRFSAERTGGSVSTLTIQRTQQEDSAVYLCASRLTGPSYEQYFGPGTRLTVT.

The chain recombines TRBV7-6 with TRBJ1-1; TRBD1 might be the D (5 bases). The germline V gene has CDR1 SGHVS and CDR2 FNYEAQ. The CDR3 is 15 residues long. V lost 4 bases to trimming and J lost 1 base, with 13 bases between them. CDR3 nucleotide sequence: TGTGCCAGCAGCTCCCAAATGACAGCGAACACTGAAGCTTTCTTT. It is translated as CASSSQMTANTEAFF.

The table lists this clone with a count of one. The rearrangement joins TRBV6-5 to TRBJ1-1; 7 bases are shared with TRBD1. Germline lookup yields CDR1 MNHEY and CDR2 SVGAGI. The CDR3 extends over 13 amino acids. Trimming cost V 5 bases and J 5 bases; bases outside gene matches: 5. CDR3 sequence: CASSDRQGTEAFF. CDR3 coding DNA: TGTGCCAGCAGTGACCGACAGGGAACTGAAGCTTTCTTT.

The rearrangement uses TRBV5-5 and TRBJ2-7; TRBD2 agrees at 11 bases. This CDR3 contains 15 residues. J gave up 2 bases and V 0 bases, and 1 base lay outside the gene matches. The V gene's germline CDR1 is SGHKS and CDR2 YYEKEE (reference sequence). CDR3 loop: CASSLVAGGPYEQYF. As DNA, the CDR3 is TGTGCCAGCAGCTTGGTAGCGGGAGGGCCCTACGAGCAGTACTTC.

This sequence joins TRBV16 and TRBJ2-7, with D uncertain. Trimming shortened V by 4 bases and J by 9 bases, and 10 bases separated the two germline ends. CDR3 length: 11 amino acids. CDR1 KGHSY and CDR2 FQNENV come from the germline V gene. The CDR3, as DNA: TGTGCCAGCAGCCCTGAGTCCGGGCAGTACTTC. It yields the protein CASSPESGQYF.

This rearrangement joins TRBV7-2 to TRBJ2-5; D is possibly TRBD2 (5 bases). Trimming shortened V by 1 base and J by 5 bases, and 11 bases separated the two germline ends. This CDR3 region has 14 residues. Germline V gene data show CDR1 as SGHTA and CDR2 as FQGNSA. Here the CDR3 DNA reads TGTGCCAGCAGCTTAGGCCCAGGCGGGGAGACCCAGTACTTC. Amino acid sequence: CASSLGPGGETQYF.

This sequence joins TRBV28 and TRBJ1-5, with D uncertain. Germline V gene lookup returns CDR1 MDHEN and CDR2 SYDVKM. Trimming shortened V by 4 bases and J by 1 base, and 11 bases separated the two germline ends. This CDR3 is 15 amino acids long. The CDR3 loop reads CASSSLTRSNQPQHF. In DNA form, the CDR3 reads TGTGCCAGCAGTTCCTTGACGAGGAGCAATCAGCCCCAGCATTTT.

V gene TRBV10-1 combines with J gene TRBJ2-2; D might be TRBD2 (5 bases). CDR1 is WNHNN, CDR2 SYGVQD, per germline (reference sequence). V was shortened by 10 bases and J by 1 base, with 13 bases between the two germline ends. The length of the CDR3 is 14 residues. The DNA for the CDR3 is TGCGCCACACAAGGGAGTTTGAACACCGGGGAGCTGTTTTTT. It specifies CATQGSLNTGELFF.

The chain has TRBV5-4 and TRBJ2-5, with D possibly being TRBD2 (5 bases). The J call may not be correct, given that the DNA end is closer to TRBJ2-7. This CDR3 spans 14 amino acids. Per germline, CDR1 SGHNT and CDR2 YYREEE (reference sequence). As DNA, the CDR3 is TGTGCCAGCAGCAGGGTAGGAGGTCGAGACGAGCAGTACTTC. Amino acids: CASSRVGGRDEQYF.

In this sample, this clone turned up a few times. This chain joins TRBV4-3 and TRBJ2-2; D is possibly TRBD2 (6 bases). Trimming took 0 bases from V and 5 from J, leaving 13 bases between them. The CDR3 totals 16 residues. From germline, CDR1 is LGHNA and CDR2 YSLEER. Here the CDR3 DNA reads TGCGCCAGCAGCCAAGAAAGGCTAGCGACTACCGGGGAGCTGTTTTTT. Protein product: CASSQERLATTGELFF.

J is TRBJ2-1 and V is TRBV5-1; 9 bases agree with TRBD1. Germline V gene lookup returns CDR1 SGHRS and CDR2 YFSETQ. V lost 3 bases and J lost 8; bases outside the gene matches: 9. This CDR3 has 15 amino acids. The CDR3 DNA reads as TGCGCCAGCAGCTCGGTGGGACAGGGAGTCTATGAGCAGTTCTTC. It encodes CASSSVGQGVYEQFF.

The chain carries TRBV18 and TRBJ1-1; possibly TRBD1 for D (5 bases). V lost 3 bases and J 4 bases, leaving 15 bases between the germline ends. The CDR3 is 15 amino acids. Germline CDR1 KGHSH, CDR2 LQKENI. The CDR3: CASSPQTGGSTEAFF. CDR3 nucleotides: TGTGCCAGCTCACCGCAGACGGGGGGAAGCACTGAAGCTTTCTTT.

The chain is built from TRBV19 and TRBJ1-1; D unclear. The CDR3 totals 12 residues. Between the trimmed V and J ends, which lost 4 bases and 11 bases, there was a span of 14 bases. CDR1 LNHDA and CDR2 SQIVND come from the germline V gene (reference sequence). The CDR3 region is CASSSLGLGAFF. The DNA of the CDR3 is TGTGCCAGTAGTAGCTTGGGTTTGGGCGCTTTCTTT.

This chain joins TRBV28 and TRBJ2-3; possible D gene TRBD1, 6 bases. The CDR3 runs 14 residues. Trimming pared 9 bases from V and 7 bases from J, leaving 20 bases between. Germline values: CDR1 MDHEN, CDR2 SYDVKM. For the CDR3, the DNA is TGTGCCAGTTCGGCAGGGGCCACACATCATACGCAGTATTTT. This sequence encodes CASSAGATHHTQYF. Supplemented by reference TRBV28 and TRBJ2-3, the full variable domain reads DVKVTQSSRYLVKRTGEKVFLECVQDMDHENMFWYRQDPGLGLRLIYFSYDVKMKEKGDIPEGYSVSREKKERFSLILESASTNQTSMYLCASSAGATHHTQYFGPGTRLTVL.

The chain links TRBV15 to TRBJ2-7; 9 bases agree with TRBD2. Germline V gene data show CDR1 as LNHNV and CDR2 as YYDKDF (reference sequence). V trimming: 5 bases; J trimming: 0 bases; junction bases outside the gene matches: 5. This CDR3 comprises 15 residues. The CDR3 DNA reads TGTGCCACCAGCGGCTCAGCGGGGGGCTCCTACGAGCAGTACTTC. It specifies CATSGSAGGSYEQYF.

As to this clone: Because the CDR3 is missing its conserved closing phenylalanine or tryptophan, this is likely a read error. The DNA for the CDR3 is TGTGCCAGCAGTTATCTTCCCGGGACAGGGGTGGAAGGCTACACCCTC. This translates into CASSYLPGTGVEGYTL. The J gene is TRBJ1-2, the V gene TRBV6-6; 10 bases match TRBD1. The CDR3 runs to 16 residues. Germline CDR1 reads MNHNY; CDR2 reads SVGAGI (reference sequence). Trimming removed 3 bases from V and 8 bases from J; junction bases left unmatched: 12.

The CDR3 bases are TGTGCCAGCAGTCAGACGGGACACAGACTCTATGGCTACACCTTC. The encoded protein is CASSQTGHRLYGYTF. This rearrangement joins TRBV27 to TRBJ1-2; D is possibly TRBD1 (6 bases). Germline V lookup: CDR1 MNHEY, CDR2 SMNVEV (reference sequence). Trimming removed 5 bases at V and 4 bases at J, with 17 bases between. The CDR3 spans 15 residues.

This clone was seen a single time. The CDR3 bases are TGTGCCAGCAGTTGGAGGGGCCCCTACGAGCAGTACTTC. It encodes CASSWRGPYEQYF. This chain connects TRBV2 to TRBJ2-7; possible D gene TRBD2, 6 bases. CDR3 length: 13 residues. Trimming shortened V by 5 bases and J by 2 bases, and 10 bases separated the two germline ends. Looked up from germline, CDR1 is SNHLY and CDR2 is FYNNEI.

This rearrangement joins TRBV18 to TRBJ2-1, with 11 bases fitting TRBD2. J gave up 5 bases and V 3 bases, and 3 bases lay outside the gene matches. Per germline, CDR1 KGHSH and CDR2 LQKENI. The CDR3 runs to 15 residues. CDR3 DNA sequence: TGTGCCAGCTCACCCCTAGCGGGAGGCGACAATGAGCAGTTCTTC. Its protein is CASSPLAGGDNEQFF.

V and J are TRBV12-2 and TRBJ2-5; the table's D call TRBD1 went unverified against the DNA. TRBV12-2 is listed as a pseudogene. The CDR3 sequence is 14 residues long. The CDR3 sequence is CASRFTGNQETQYF. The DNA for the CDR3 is TGTGCAAGTCGCTTTACAGGGAACCAAGAGACCCAGTACTTC.

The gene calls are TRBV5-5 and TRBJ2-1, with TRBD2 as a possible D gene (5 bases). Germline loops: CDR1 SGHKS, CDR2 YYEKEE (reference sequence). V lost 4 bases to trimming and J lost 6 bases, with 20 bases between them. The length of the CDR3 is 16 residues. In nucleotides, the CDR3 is TGTGCCAGCAGCCCTGGAGGAGCGGACCATTTCAATGAGCAGTTCTTC. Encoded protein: CASSPGGADHFNEQFF. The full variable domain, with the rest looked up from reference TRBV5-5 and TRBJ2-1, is DAGVTQSPTHLIKTRGQQVTLRCSPISGHKSVSWYQQVLGQGPQFIFQYYEKEERGRGNFPDRFSARQFPNYSSELNVNALLLGDSALYLCASSPGGADHFNEQFFGPGTRLTVL.